This TCR beta chain is drawn from a study of CXCR3-negative and CXCR3-positive naive CD8 T cells. With UMI labels, 5' RACE was used to prepare the TRB cDNA libraries. TCRdb reprocessed the 5' RACE reads and reports one entry per CDR3 protein, with no DNA. This listing includes approximately 83,000 distinct CDR3 sequences. Among CD8+ T cells, naive ones were CD45RO-CCR7+CD27+CD95-. The CDR3 is 16 residues long. Germline-derived CDR1 and CDR2 are SGHRS and YFSETQ. Whole-study results and caveats: Memory cells diverged, while naive CXCR3-positive and CXCR3-negative cells had similar TRBV-TRBJ usage. CXCR3 expression partially decreased after cryopreservation; most assays used fresh PBMCs. When CXCR3-positive naive cells were set against CXCR3-negative naive cells, the former had more hydrophobic TRB CDR3s.

As to this clonotype: Its cognate antigen is unknown.

The genes are TRBV5-1 and TRBJ2-7; the TRBD2 assignment by TCRdb is unverifiable without DNA. The receptor's source is a human donor in good health. Some clones in this sample may be carry-over from other donors' samples. Material: naive CXCR3- CD8+ T cells from blood. Documented subset: CD45RO-CCR7+CD27+CD95- naive CD8+ T cells lacking CXCR3 (TNR3-). Here the CDR3 reads CASSWSRTDAGREQYF. The variable domain in full, completed from reference TRBV5-1 and TRBJ2-7, reads KAGVTQTPRYLIKTRGQQVTLSCSPISGHRSVSWYQQTPGQGLQFLFEYFSETQRNKGNFPGRFSGRQFSNSRSEMNVSTLELGDSALYLCASSWSRTDAGREQYFGPGTRLTVT.